This T cell receptor beta chain is from a study of cytomegalovirus exposure and HLA in healthy donors. About the study: In terms of ancestry, the Caucasian-associated cluster contained around four fifths of the roughly 400 genotyped donors. General study results and limits: More clonal expansion characterized HLA-associated TCR beta chains than equally common others in a later analysis. Whilst most TCR sequences proved rare, a subset of public TCRs occurred across many donors.

The PCR used 60 Vbeta and 13 Jbeta primers. Some clones are missing from TCRdb's copy, which holds only in-frame ones; the method was immunoSEQ multiplex PCR. The profile covers 110,000 to 150,000 clones, with more than 8% appearing a single time and about 1.9% taken by the ten largest. This clone was counted between two and nine times. Its antigen is still unknown. This CDR3 spans 14 amino acids. The V gene's germline CDR1 is SNHLY and CDR2 FYNNEI. The V segment lost 7 bases and the J segment 7 bases; nucleotides outside the gene matches: 8. Sequencing used PBMCs. The sequence was collected from a man aged 50-59 years in good health and CMV-seronegative. V usage is TRBV2 and J usage is TRBJ1-5; 9 nucleotides line up with TRBD1. The CDR3: CASNRQGVEQPQHF. The DNA of the CDR3 is TGTGCCAGCAACCGACAGGGGGTCGAGCAGCCCCAGCATTTT. Filled out from reference TRBV2 and TRBJ1-5, the complete variable domain reads EPEVTQTPSHQVTQMGQEVILRCVPISNHLYFYWYRQILGQKVEFLVSFYNNEISEKSEIFDDQFSVERPDGSNFTLKIRSTKLEDSAMYFCASNRQGVEQPQHFGDGTRLSIL.